The sequence of this T cell receptor (beta chain) was determined in a study of neoadjuvant anti-PD-1 for oral cavity cancer. Study-wide results and limits: Post-nivolumab, blood T cell clonality was significantly elevated in non-responders.

Blood cells were analyzed directly, without culture or expansion. The assay was immunoSEQ multiplex PCR, and TCRdb's table has in-frame clones only and misses some. This sample has approximately 6,700 clones; over 65% occur once, and the top ten carry less than 3.5%. In the case of this clone: Antigen: not known.

This specimen consisted of PBMCs, obtained before nivolumab (anti-PD-1) treatment. The sequence was obtained from a person aged 35-80 years with oral cavity squamous cell carcinoma.

CDR3 region: CASSPRQGMNTEAFF. In DNA, the CDR3 is TGTGCCAGCAGCCCAAGACAGGGGATGAACACTGAAGCTTTCTTT. V is TRBV5-5 and J is TRBJ1-1; 8 nucleotides line up with TRBD1. Germline values: CDR1 SGHKS, CDR2 YYEKEE (reference sequence). This CDR3 contains 15 residues. V dropped 4 bases and J dropped 0; count of bases not matched to a gene: 5.